The 26 T cell receptor beta chains below come from one sample, sequenced in a study of PD-L1 blockade in urothelial cancer. Time point here: peripheral blood 6 weeks after treatment start. Here immunoSEQ multiplex PCR was the method, and the copy in TCRdb shows in-frame clones only, minus some. The sample lists tens of thousands of clones, roughly 90% occurring once. The sequences come from PBMCs, collected around atezolizumab (anti-PD-L1) treatment. The receptors shown here come from a man between 60 and 75 years old with urothelial cancer.

The J gene is TRBJ1-2, the V gene TRBV19; 9 bases fit TRBD1. V shed 3 bases, J shed 7 bases, and the junction held 6 bases outside the gene matches. There are 14 residues in the CDR3. Germline CDR1 reads LNHDA; CDR2 reads SQIVND (reference sequence). This CDR3 reads CASSINRGHGGYTF. CDR3 sequence (DNA): TGTGCCAGTAGTATCAACAGGGGGCACGGTGGCTACACCTTC.

V gene TRBV4-2 combines with J gene TRBJ2-7; 8 bases match TRBD2. The germline CDR1 and CDR2 sequences are LGHNA and YNFKEQ. Trimming removed 4 bases from V and 0 bases from J; junction bases left unmatched: 14. CDR3 length: 18 residues. CDR3 sequence reads: CASSPLGIAGLNSYEQYF. CDR3 nucleotides: TGTGCCAGCAGCCCCCTAGGTATAGCGGGGCTAAACTCCTACGAGCAGTACTTC.

The chain couples TRBV7-9 to TRBJ1-4; D is unresolved. The length of the CDR3 is 14 residues. The V gene's germline CDR1 is SEHNR and CDR2 FQNEAQ (reference sequence). V was trimmed by 1 base and J by 12 bases, leaving 15 bases between them. The CDR3 nucleotides read TGTGCCAGCAGCTTAGAGGGTCGGGGAATCCAACTGTTTTTT. It is translated as CASSLEGRGIQLFF.

The chain employs TRBV5-5 and TRBJ1-2; tentatively, D is TRBD1 (6 bases). The CDR3 contains 15 residues. V lost 3 bases and J 7 bases, leaving 19 bases between the germline ends. Germline loops: CDR1 SGHKS, CDR2 YYEKEE (reference sequence). The CDR3 protein is CASSWEGGGRSGYTF. The DNA for the CDR3 is TGTGCCAGCAGCTGGGAGGGTGGGGGGCGAAGTGGCTACACCTTC.

J is TRBJ2-3 and V is TRBV19; 8 bases are shared with TRBD2. The CDR3 contains 14 residues. Germline values: CDR1 LNHDA, CDR2 SQIVND (reference sequence). V gave up 5 bases and J gave up 6 bases; unmatched junction bases: 7. The CDR3 protein is CASSEGGRSDTQYF. The CDR3 DNA sequence: TGTGCCAGTAGTGAAGGCGGGAGGTCCGATACGCAGTATTTT.

CDR3 region: CASSAEASGRDLGQYF. CDR3 in DNA: TGTGCCAGCAGTGCTGAAGCTAGCGGGAGAGATCTCGGGCAGTATTTT. The rearrangement joins TRBV25-1 to TRBJ2-3; 10 bases agree with TRBD2. V lost 4 bases, J lost 11 bases, and 15 bases stayed unmatched. The CDR3 has 16 amino acids. In germline, CDR1 is MGHDK, CDR2 SYGVNS.

The genes are TRBV5-4 and TRBJ2-1, with 11 bases matching TRBD2. CDR3 length: 17 residues. The V and J ends lost 4 bases and 7 bases, in that order; junction bases with no gene match: 13. Germline lookup yields CDR1 SGHNT and CDR2 YYREEE (reference sequence). The chain's CDR3 is CASSDGLAGPWGNEQFF. CDR3 DNA sequence: TGTGCCAGCAGCGATGGACTAGCGGGCCCCTGGGGAAATGAGCAGTTCTTC.

The CDR3 DNA sequence: TGTGCCAGCAGCTTAGCGGCTTCCTACGAGCAGTACTTC. Its translation: CASSLAASYEQYF. The J gene is TRBJ2-7, the V gene TRBV7-6; D is uncertain. Trimming left V 0 bases short and J 1 base short, with 4 bases between. Germline CDR1 is SGHVS and CDR2 is FNYEAQ. This CDR3 has 13 residues.

The count of this clone is one. CDR3: CASSPPVGGYEQYF. The CDR3, as DNA: TGTGCCAGCTCACCACCGGTCGGGGGGTACGAGCAGTACTTC. The V call is TRBV18, the J call TRBJ2-7, with 7 bases aligning to TRBD2. CDR1 is KGHSH and CDR2 is LQKENI in the germline V gene. This CDR3 has 14 amino acids. The V and J ends lost 0 bases and 4 bases, in that order; junction bases with no gene match: 3. Full variable domain (remainder filled in from reference TRBV18 and TRBJ2-7): NAGVMQNPRHLVRRRGQEARLRCSPMKGHSHVYWYRQLPEEGLKFMVYLQKENIIDESGMPKERFSAEFPKEGPSILRIQQVVRGDSAAYFCASSPPVGGYEQYFGPGTRLTVT.

In this sample, this clone turned up a few times. The J gene is TRBJ2-7, the V gene TRBV19; TRBD2 is a possible D gene (6 bases). CDR1 LNHDA and CDR2 SQIVND come from the germline V gene (reference sequence). The CDR3 sequence is 16 residues long. Trimming took 3 bases from V and 4 from J, leaving 19 bases between them. CDR3 region: CASSIGVYGSRYEQYF. CDR3 nucleotides: TGTGCCAGTAGTATCGGCGTTTACGGGAGTAGGTACGAGCAGTACTTC.

V gene TRBV5-5 combines with J gene TRBJ2-7, with 11 bases fitting TRBD1. The ends lost 4 bases at V and 4 bases at J; junction bases unmatched: 7. Germline CDR1 SGHKS, CDR2 YYEKEE (reference sequence). The CDR3 covers 15 residues. The CDR3 loop is CASSDPGQGEYEQYF. Here the CDR3 DNA reads TGTGCCAGCAGCGACCCGGGACAGGGGGAATACGAGCAGTACTTC. Full variable domain (rest looked up from reference TRBV5-5 and TRBJ2-7): DAGVTQSPTHLIKTRGQQVTLRCSPISGHKSVSWYQQVLGQGPQFIFQYYEKEERGRGNFPDRFSARQFPNYSSELNVNALLLGDSALYLCASSDPGQGEYEQYFGPGTRLTVT.

V is TRBV11-2 and J is TRBJ2-7; possibly TRBD2 for D (6 bases). Germline V CDR1 and CDR2: SGHAT, FQNNGV. V gave up 1 base and J gave up 7 bases, with 14 bases separating them. This CDR3 comprises 14 residues. Written as DNA, the CDR3 is TGTGCCAGCAGCTTAGGACTAGAGGCGGGTGAGCAGTACTTC. It encodes CASSLGLEAGEQYF.

The chain has TRBV10-3 and TRBJ2-1; D gene ambiguous. Trimming pared 6 bases from V and 3 bases from J, leaving 12 bases between. This CDR3 is built from 14 residues. The germline V gene has CDR1 ENHRY and CDR2 SYGVKD. CDR3 nucleotides: TGTGCCATCAGGTACAGCATCGGCTACAATGAGCAGTTCTTC. Amino acids: CAIRYSIGYNEQFF.

The V and J genes are TRBV9 and TRBJ1-6; 9 nucleotides match TRBD1. V lost 5 bases, J lost 5 bases, and 2 bases stayed unmatched. Germline CDR1 reads SGDLS; CDR2 reads YYNGEE. CDR3 size: 14 residues. In DNA, the CDR3 is TGTGCCAGCAGGGGACAGGGAAATAATTCACCCCTCCACTTT. Amino acid sequence: CASRGQGNNSPLHF.

The chain is built from TRBV19 and TRBJ2-3, with TRBD2 matching over 7 bases. Trimming removed 3 bases from V and 5 bases from J; junction bases left unmatched: 2. The CDR3 contains 13 residues. Per germline, CDR1 LNHDA and CDR2 SQIVND (reference sequence). The CDR3 region is CASSMAGVDTQYF. Here the CDR3 DNA reads TGTGCCAGTAGTATGGCGGGGGTAGATACGCAGTATTTT.

The chain couples TRBV7-3 to TRBJ2-1; a possible D gene is TRBD1 (6 bases). CDR1 is SGHTA and CDR2 is FQGTGA in the germline V gene. Trimming removed 1 base at V and 0 bases at J, with 16 bases between. CDR3 length: 18 amino acids. CDR3 in DNA: TGTGCCAGCAGCTTAATGGTGGGGGCGTTAAGCTCCTACAATGAGCAGTTCTTC. Translated, it gives CASSLMVGALSSYNEQFF. The whole variable domain, remainder taken from reference TRBV7-3 and TRBJ2-1, is GAGVSQTPSNKVTEKGKYVELRCDPISGHTALYWYRQSLGQGPEFLIYFQGTGAADDSGLPNDRFFAVRPEGSVSTLKIQRTERGDSAVYLCASSLMVGALSSYNEQFFGPGTRLTVL.

This rearrangement joins TRBV6-4 to TRBJ2-3, with a weak D call TRBD1 (6 bases). V was shortened by 6 bases and J by 3 bases, with 10 bases between the two germline ends. The germline V gene has CDR1 MRHNA and CDR2 SNTAGT. This CDR3 has 13 amino acids. CDR3 residues: CASSVDRTDTQYF. DNA for the CDR3: TGTGCCAGCAGCGTTGACAGGACAGATACGCAGTATTTT.

The chain carries TRBV5-1 and TRBJ2-3; TRBD2 matches 10 bases. The CDR3 covers 16 residues. Germline-derived CDR1 and CDR2 are SGHRS and YFSETQ. V lost 2 bases to trimming and J lost 0 bases; unmatched junction nucleotides: 3. CDR3 in DNA: TGCGCCAGCAGCTTAAAAGCGGGAGGGAGCACAGATACGCAGTATTTT. It codes for CASSLKAGGSTDTQYF.

The chain links TRBV7-8 to TRBJ2-1; D is ambiguous. Trimming took 5 bases from V and 5 from J, leaving 7 bases between them. The length of the CDR3 is 12 residues. Germline lookup yields CDR1 SGHVS and CDR2 FQNEAQ. CDR3 nucleotide sequence: TGTGCCAGCAGCCCCCTTAACAATGAGCAGTTCTTC. The encoded protein is CASSPLNNEQFF.

Only a few counts were recorded for this clone. The rearrangement uses TRBV4-1 and TRBJ2-7, with 8 bases fitting TRBD2. With 4 bases clipped from V and 3 bases from J, the junction kept 2 bases outside the gene matches. The CDR3 sequence is 13 residues long. Germline CDR1 and CDR2: MGHRA and YSYEKL. DNA of the CDR3: TGCGCCAGCAGCCGCGCGGGGGGCTACGAGCAGTACTTC. Its translation is CASSRAGGYEQYF.

This chain joins TRBV18 and TRBJ2-3; D is uncertain. This CDR3 region has 12 residues. Germline lookup yields CDR1 KGHSH and CDR2 LQKENI. Trimming took 4 bases from V and 11 from J, leaving 13 bases between them. The CDR3 nucleotides are TGTGCCAGCTCACGCTTAGCAGCCAGGCAGTATTTT. Amino acid sequence: CASSRLAARQYF.

This chain uses TRBV28 with TRBJ1-2, with 8 bases matching TRBD1. V dropped 10 bases and J dropped 6; count of bases not matched to a gene: 13. CDR3 length: 14 amino acids. Germline-derived CDR1 and CDR2 are MDHEN and SYDVKM. The CDR3 bases are TGTGCCACCGAAGGGACAGGCGAATTACATGGCTACACCTTC. This codes for CATEGTGELHGYTF.

J is TRBJ2-1 and V is TRBV28; TRBD1 matches 9 bases. V lost 6 bases and J lost 4; bases outside the gene matches: 10. The CDR3 has 16 amino acids. Germline CDR1 reads MDHEN; CDR2 reads SYDVKM. The CDR3 region has the DNA TGTGCCAGCAGCTCAGTGGGGACAGGGACGTACAATGAGCAGTTCTTC. This gives the protein CASSSVGTGTYNEQFF.

This clone showed up just a few times. The chain has TRBV10-3 and TRBJ1-1; tentative D call: TRBD1 (6 bases). This CDR3 has 16 amino acids. Germline CDR1 is ENHRY and CDR2 is SYGVKD. V lost 6 bases and J 6 bases, leaving 23 bases between the germline ends. DNA for the CDR3: TGTGCCATCAGCCGAGGGGGGGCGCGGGGTAGATCTGAAGCTTTCTTT. This translates into CAISRGGARGRSEAFF.

This clone appeared a single time. The genes are TRBV11-2 and TRBJ1-4, with 9 bases identical to TRBD1. There are 14 residues in the CDR3. Germline trimming cut 5 bases from V and 6 bases from J; bases unmatched to any gene: 4. Germline V gene sequence: CDR1 SGHAT, CDR2 FQNNGV. The CDR3: CASSRTGAYEKLFF. The DNA of the CDR3 is TGTGCCAGCAGCCGGACAGGGGCGTATGAAAAACTGTTTTTT.

The chain is built from TRBV5-4 and TRBJ1-1; 7 positions match TRBD1. The CDR3 has 17 amino acids. The junction had 10 bases not matched to a gene; V was cut back by 0 bases and J by 2 bases. Germline CDR1 reads SGHNT; CDR2 reads YYREEE (reference sequence). For the CDR3, the DNA is TGTGCCAGCAGCTTGGAAGGGGGCGCGTTTTACAACACTGAAGCTTTCTTT. This codes for CASSLEGGAFYNTEAFF.